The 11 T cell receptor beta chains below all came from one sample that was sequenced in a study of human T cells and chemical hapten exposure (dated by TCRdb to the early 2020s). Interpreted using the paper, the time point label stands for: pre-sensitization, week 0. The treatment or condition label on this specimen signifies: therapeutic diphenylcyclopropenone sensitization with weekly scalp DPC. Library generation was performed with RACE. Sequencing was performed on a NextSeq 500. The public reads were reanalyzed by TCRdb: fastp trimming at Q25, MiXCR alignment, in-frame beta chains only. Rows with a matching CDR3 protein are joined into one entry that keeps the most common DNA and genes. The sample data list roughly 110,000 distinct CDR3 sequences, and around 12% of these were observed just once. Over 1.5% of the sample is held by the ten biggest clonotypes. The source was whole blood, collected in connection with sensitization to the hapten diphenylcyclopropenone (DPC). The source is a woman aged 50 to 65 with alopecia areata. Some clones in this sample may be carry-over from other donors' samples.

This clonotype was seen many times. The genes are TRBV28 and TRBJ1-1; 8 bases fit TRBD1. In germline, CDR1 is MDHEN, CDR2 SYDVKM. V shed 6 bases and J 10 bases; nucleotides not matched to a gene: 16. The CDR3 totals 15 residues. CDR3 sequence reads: CASSPSQGAYMGAFF. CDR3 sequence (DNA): TGTGCCAGCAGCCCATCCCAGGGGGCATATATGGGAGCTTTCTTT. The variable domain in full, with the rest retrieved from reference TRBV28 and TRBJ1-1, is DVKVTQSSRYLVKRTGEKVFLECVQDMDHENMFWYRQDPGLGLRLIYFSYDVKMKEKGDIPEGYSVSREKKERFSLILESASTNQTSMYLCASSPSQGAYMGAFFGQGTRLTVV.

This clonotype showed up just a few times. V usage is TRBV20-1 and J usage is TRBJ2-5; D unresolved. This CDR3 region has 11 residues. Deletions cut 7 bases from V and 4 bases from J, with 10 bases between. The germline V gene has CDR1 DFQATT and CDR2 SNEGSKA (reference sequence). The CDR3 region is CSGRRRETQYF. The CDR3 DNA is TGCAGTGGACGGCGTAGAGAGACCCAGTACTTC.

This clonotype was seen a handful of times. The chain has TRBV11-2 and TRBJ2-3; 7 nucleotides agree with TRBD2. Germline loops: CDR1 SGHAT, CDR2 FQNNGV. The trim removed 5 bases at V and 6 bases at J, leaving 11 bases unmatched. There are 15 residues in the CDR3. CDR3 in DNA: TGTGCCAGCAGCCAGCTCCGGGGGGTTTACGATACGCAGTATTTT. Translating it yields CASSQLRGVYDTQYF.

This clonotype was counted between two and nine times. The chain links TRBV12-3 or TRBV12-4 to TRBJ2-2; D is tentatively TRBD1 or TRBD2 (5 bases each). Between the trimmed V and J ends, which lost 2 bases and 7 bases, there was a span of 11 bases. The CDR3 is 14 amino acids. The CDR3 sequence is CASSLSMGDGELFF. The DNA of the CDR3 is TGTGCCAGCAGTTTATCGATGGGGGACGGGGAGCTGTTTTTT.

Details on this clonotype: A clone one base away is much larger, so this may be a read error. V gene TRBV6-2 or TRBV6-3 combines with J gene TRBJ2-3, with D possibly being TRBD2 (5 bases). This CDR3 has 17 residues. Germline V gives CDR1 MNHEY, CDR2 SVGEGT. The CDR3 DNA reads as TGTGCCAGCAGTTACTCCCCGACTAACCCAAGAGCAGATACGCGGTATTTT. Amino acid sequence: CASSYSPTNPRADTRYF.

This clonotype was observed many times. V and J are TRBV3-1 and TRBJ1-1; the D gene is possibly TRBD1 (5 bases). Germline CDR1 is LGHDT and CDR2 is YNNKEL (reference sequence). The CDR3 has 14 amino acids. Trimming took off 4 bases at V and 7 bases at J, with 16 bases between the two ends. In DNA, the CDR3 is TGTGCCAGCAGCCCCCGGGGGTGGGCTGATGAAGCTTTCTTT. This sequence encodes CASSPRGWADEAFF.

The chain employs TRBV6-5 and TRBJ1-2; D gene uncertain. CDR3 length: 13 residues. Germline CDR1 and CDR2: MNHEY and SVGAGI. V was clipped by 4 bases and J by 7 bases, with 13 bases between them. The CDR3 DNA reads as TGTGCCAGCAGTTCTACTTTAAGATTTGGCTACACCTTC. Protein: CASSSTLRFGYTF.

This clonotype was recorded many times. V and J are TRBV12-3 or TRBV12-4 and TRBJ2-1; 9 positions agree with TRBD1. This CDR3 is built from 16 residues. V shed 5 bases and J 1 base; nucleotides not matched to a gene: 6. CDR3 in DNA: TGTGCCAGCAGTCCAAGGACAGGGGTGTCCTACAATGAGCAGTTCTTC. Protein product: CASSPRTGVSYNEQFF.

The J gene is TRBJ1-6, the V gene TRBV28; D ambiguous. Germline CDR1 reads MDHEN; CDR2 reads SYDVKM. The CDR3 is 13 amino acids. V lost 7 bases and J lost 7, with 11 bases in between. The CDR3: CASTRAWNSPLHF. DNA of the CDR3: TGTGCCAGCACACGGGCCTGGAATTCACCCCTCCACTTT.

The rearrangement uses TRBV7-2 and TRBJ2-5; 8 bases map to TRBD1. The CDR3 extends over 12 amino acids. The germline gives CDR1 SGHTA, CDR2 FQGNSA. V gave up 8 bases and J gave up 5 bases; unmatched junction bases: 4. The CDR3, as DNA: TGTGCCAGCGGACAGGGCATGGAGACCCAGTACTTC. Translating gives CASGQGMETQYF.

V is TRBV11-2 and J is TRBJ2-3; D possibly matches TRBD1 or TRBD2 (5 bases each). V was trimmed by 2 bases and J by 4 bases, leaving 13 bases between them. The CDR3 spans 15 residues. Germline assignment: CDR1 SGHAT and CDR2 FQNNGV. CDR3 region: CASSLPGPRPDTQYF. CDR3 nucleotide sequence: TGTGCCAGCAGCTTACCGGGACCGCGCCCAGATACGCAGTATTTT.